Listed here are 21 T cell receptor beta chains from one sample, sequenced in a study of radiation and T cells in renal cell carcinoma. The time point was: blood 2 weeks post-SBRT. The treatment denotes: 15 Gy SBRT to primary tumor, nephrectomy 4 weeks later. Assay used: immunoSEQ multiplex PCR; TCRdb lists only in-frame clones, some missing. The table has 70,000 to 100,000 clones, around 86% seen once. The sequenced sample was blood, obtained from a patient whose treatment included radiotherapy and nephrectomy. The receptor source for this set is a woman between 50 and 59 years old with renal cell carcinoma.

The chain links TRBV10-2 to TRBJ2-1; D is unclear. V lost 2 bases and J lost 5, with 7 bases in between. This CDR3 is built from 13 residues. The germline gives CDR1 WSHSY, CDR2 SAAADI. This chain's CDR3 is CASSEGIHNEQFF. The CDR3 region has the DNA TGCGCCAGCAGTGAGGGGATACACAATGAGCAGTTCTTC.

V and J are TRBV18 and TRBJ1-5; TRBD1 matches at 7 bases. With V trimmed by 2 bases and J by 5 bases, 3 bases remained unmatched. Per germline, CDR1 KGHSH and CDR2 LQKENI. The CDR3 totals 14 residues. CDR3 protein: CASSPRQGDQPQHF. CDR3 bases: TGTGCCAGCTCACCAAGGCAGGGGGATCAGCCCCAGCATTTT.

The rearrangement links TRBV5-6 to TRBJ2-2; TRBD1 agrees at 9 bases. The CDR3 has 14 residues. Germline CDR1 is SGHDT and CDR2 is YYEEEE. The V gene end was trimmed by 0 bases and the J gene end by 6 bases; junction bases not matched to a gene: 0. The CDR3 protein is CASSLGQGAGELFF. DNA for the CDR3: TGTGCCAGCAGCTTGGGACAGGGGGCCGGGGAGCTGTTTTTT.

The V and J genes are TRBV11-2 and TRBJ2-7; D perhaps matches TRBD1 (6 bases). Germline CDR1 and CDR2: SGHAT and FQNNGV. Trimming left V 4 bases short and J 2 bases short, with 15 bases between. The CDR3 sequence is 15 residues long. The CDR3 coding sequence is TGTGCCAGCAGCTGGCTCCGGACAGCAACCTACGAGCAGTACTTC. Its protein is CASSWLRTATYEQYF.

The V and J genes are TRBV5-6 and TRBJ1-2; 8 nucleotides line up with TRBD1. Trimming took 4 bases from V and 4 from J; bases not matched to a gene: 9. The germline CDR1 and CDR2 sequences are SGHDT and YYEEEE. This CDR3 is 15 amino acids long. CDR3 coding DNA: TGTGCCAGCAGCGCGTACCCACAGGGGGGCTATGGCTACACCTTC. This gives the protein CASSAYPQGGYGYTF.

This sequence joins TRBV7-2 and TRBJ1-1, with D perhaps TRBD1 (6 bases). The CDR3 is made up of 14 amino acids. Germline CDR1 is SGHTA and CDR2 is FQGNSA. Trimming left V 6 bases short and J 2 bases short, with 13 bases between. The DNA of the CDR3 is TGTGCCAGCAGGTATGGGACAAGCAACACTGAAGCTTTCTTT. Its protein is CASRYGTSNTEAFF.

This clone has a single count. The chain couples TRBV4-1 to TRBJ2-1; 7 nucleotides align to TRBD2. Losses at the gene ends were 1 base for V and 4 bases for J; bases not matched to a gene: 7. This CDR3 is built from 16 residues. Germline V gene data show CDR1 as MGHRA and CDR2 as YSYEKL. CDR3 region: CASSQVGGGSYNEQFF. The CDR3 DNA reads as TGCGCCAGCAGCCAAGTGGGGGGGGGTTCTTACAATGAGCAGTTCTTC.

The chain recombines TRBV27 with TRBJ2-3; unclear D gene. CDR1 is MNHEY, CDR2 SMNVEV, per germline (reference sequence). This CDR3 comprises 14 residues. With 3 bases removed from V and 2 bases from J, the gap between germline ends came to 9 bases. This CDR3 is CASSFERFTDTQYF. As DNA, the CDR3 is TGTGCCAGCAGTTTTGAGCGTTTCACAGATACGCAGTATTTT.

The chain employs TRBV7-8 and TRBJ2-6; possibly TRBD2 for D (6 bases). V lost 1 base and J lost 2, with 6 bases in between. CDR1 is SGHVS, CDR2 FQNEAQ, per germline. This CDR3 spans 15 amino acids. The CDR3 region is CASSLGGTGANVLTF. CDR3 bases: TGTGCCAGCAGCTTAGGCGGGACTGGGGCCAACGTCCTGACTTTC.

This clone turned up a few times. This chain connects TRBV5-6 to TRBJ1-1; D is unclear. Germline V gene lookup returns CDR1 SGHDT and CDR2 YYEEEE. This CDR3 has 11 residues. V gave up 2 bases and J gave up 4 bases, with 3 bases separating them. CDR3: CASSFATEAFF. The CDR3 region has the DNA TGTGCCAGCAGCTTCGCCACTGAAGCTTTCTTT.

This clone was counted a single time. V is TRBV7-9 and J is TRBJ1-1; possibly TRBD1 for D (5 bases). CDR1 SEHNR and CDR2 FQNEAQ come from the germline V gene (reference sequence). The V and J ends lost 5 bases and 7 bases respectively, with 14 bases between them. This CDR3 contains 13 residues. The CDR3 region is CASSLDRDGEAFF. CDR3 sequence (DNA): TGTGCCAGCAGCCTCGATCGGGACGGTGAAGCTTTCTTT.

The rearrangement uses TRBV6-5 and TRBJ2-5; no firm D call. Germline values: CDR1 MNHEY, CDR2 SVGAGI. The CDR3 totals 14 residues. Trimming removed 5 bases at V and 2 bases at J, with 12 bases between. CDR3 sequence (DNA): TGTGCCAGCAGTCAGACCCTAATGCAAGAGACCCAGTACTTC. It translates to CASSQTLMQETQYF.

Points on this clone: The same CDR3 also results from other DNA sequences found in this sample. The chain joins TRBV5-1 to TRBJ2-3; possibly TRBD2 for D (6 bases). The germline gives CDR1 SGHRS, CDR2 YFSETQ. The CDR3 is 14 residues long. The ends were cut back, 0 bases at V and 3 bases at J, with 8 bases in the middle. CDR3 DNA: TGCGCCAGCAGCTTGGGTAGCGGAACAGATACGCAGTATTTT. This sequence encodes CASSLGSGTDTQYF.

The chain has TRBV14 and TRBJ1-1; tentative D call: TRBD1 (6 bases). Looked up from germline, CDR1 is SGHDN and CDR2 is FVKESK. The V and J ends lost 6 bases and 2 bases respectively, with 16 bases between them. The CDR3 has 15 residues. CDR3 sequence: CASSSLGGRNTEAFF. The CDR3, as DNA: TGTGCCAGCAGTTCGTTGGGGGGCCGAAACACTGAAGCTTTCTTT.

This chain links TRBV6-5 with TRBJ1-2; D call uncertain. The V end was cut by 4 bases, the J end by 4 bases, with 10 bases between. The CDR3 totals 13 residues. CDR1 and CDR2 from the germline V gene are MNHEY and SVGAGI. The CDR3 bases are TGTGCCAGCAGTTCGAGGGAGGGCTATGGCTACACCTTC. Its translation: CASSSREGYGYTF.

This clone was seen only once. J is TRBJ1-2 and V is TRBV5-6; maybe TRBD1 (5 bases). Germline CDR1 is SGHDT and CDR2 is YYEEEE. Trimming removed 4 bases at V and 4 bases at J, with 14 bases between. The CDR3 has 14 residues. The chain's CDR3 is CASSRPGGGYGYTF. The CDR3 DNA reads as TGTGCCAGCAGCCGACCCGGGGGGGGCTATGGCTACACCTTC.

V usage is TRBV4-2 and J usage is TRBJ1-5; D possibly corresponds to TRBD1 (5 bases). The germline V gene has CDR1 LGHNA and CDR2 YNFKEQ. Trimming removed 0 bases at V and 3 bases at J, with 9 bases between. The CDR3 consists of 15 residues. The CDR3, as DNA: TGTGCCAGCAGCCAAGAATGGGGGAACAATCAGCCCCAGCATTTT. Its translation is CASSQEWGNNQPQHF.

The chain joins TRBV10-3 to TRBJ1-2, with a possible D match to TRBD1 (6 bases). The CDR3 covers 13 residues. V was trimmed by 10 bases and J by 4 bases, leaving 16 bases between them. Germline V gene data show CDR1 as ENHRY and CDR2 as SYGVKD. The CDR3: CATVGAGSYGYTF. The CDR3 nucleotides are TGTGCCACCGTGGGGGCGGGGAGCTATGGCTACACCTTC.

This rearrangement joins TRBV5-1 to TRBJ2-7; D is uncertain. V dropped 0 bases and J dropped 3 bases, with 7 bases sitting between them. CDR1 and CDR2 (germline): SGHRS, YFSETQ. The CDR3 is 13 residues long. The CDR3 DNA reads TGCGCCAGCAGCTTGGAATGGGTCTACGAGCAGTACTTC. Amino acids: CASSLEWVYEQYF.

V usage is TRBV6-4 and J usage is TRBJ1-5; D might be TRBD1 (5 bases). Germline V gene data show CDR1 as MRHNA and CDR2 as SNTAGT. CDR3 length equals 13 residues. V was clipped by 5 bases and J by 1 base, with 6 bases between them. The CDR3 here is CASSRDSNQPQHF. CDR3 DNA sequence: TGTGCCAGCAGTCGGGACAGCAATCAGCCCCAGCATTTT.

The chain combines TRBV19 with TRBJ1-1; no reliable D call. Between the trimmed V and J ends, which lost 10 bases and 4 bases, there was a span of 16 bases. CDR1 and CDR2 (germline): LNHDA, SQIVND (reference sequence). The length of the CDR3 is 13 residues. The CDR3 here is CATAPWESTEAFF. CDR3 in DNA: TGTGCCACCGCACCTTGGGAGTCCACTGAAGCTTTCTTT.